Listed here is a single TCR beta chain. What it recognizes is unknown. The authors made the TRB cDNA libraries by 5' RACE using UMI labels. TCRdb reprocessed the 5' RACE reads and stores each CDR3 protein as one record, lacking DNA. The sample holds 100,000 to 150,000 distinct CDR3 sequences. The data were taken from a study of CXCR3-negative and CXCR3-positive naive CD8 T cells. Findings and limits, study-wide: Comparison of naive CXCR3-negative and CXCR3-positive cells revealed similar TRBV-TRBJ usage, while memory cells differed.

Germline values: CDR1 LGHDT, CDR2 YNNKEL (reference sequence). The length of the CDR3 is 18 residues. A CD45RO-CCR7+CD27+CD95- phenotype identified naive CD8+ T cells. Sample: naive CXCR3- CD8+ T cells from blood. Subset of the sample: CD45RO-CCR7+CD27+CD95- naive CD8+ T cells lacking CXCR3 (TNR3-). The TCR sequence derives from a human donor in good health. Some clones in this sample may be carry-over from other donors' samples. V and J are TRBV3-1 and TRBJ2-7; the D call from TCRdb, TRBD2, cannot be confirmed without DNA. This CDR3 is CASSQGYILAERSYEQYF.